This T cell receptor beta chain originates from a study of beta chain features in type 1 diabetes. The wider study: Age, gender and cell yields were similar between patients and healthy donors.

Study outcomes and limitations: The study found moderately but significantly shorter TCRB CDR3s in all four CD4+ subsets of Type 1 diabetes patients.

The table lists this clone with a few counts. Its antigen is unidentified. Since all of the isolated RNA was reverse transcribed, expressed TCRB transcripts were what got sequenced. Assay: immunoSEQ multiplex PCR; the TCRdb copy retains only in-frame clones and omits some. The table shows more than 200,000 clones, with 15% to 20% occurring only once. The germline gives CDR1 SEHNR, CDR2 FQNEAQ (reference sequence). The germline V and J ends were trimmed by 3 bases and 0 bases, with 12 bases remaining between them. The CDR3 totals 17 residues. Sequences were obtained from naive CD4+ T cells from blood. The chain recombines TRBV7-9 with TRBJ2-6; D is unresolved. This TCR was recovered from a man under 40 with type 1 diabetes. The CDR3 coding sequence is TGTGCCAGCAGCTTGGGCGATAGTTACTCTGGGGCCAACGTCCTGACTTTC. It yields the protein CASSLGDSYSGANVLTF.